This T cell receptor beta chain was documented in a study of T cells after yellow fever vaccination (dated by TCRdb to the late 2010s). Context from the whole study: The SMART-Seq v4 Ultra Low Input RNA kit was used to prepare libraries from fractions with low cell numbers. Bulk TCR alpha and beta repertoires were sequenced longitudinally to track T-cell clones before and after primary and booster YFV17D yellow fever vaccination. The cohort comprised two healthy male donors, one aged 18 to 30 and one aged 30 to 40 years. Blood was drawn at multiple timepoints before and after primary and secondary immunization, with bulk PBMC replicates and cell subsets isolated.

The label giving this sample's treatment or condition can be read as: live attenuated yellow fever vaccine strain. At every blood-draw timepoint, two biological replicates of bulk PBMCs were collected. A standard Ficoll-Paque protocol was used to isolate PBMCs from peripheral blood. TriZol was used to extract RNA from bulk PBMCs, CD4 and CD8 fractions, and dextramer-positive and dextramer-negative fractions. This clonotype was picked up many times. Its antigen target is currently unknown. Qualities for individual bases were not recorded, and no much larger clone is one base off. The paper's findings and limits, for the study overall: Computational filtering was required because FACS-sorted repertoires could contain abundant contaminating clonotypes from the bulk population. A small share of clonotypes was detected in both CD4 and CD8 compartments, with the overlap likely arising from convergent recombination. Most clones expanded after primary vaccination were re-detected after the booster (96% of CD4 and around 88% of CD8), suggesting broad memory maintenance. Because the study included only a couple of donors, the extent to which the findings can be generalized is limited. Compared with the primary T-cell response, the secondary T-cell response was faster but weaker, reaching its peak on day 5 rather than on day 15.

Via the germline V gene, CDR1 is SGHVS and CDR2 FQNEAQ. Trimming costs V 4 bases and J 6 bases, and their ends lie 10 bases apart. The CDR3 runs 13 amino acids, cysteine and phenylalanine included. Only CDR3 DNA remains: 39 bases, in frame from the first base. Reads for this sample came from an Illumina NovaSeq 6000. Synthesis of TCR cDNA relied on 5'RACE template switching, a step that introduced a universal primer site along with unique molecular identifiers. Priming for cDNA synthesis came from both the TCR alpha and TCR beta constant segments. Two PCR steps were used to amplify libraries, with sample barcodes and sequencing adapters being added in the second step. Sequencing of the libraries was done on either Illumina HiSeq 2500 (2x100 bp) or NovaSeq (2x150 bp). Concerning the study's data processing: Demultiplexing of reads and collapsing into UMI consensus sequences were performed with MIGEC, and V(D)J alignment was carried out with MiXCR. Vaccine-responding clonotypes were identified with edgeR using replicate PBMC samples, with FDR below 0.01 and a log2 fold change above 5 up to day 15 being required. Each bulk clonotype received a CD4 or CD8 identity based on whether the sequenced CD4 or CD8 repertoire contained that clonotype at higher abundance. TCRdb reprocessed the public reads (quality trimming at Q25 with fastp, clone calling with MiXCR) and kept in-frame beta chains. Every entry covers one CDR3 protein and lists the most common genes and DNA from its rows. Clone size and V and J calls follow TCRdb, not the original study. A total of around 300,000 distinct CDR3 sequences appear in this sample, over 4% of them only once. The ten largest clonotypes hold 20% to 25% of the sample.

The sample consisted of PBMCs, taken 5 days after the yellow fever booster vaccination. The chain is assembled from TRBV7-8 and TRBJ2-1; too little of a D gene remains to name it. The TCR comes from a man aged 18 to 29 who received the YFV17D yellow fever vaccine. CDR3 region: CASSSMNSNEQFF. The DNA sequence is TGTGCCAGCAGCTCCATGAACAGCAATGAGCAGTTCTTC.